The 9 T cell receptor beta chains below come from one sample, sequenced in a study of T cell responses to AZD1222 COVID-19 vaccine. TCRdb keeps only in-frame clones here, not all; method: immunoSEQ multiplex PCR. The sample lists 120,000 to 150,000 clones, around 90% occurring once. This sample comprised peripheral blood, obtained on day 0 of AZD1222 vaccination. These receptors all stem from an adult in good health.

This clone turned up a few times. The chain joins TRBV6-1 to TRBJ1-5; 8 nucleotides agree with TRBD1. The CDR3 consists of 15 residues. V lost 3 bases to trimming and J lost 6 bases; unmatched junction nucleotides: 7. Germline V CDR1 and CDR2: MNHNS, SASEGT. The CDR3 here is CASSDFQGASQPQHF. In nucleotides, the CDR3 is TGTGCCAGCAGTGATTTCCAGGGGGCAAGTCAGCCCCAGCATTTT.

This clone came up once. The J gene is TRBJ1-2, the V gene TRBV7-2, with 7 nucleotides matching TRBD1. The CDR3 has 14 amino acids. With 1 base clipped from V and 5 bases from J, the junction kept 4 bases outside the gene matches. Germline CDR1 is SGHTA and CDR2 is FQGNSA. The CDR3 spells CASSLGPGGYGYTF. The CDR3 DNA follows: TGTGCCAGCAGCTTAGGTCCAGGGGGTTATGGCTACACCTTC. Full variable domain (missing parts from reference TRBV7-2 and TRBJ1-2): GAGVSQSPSNKVTEKGKDVELRCDPISGHTALYWYRQSLGQGLEFLIYFQGNSAPDKSGLPSDRFSAERTGGSVSTLTIQRTQQEDSAVYLCASSLGPGGYGYTFGSGTRLTVV.

V and J are TRBV27 and TRBJ2-1, with TRBD2 matching 7 bases. The germline CDR1 and CDR2 sequences are MNHEY and SMNVEV (reference sequence). V lost 6 bases to trimming and J lost 3 bases; unmatched junction nucleotides: 14. This CDR3 spans 17 amino acids. The CDR3 sequence is CASSLTGGRSLYNEQFF. CDR3 nucleotide sequence: TGTGCCAGCAGCCTCACGGGCGGGAGAAGCCTCTACAATGAGCAGTTCTTC.

This clone was recorded only once. The chain has TRBV14 and TRBJ1-1, with D unclear. The V gene's germline CDR1 is SGHDN and CDR2 FVKESK. Trimming cost V 4 bases and J 2 bases, with 11 bases left between them. This CDR3 spans 14 amino acids. The CDR3 region has the DNA TGTGCCAGCAGCCGGGGTCTCTACAACACTGAAGCTTTCTTT. This sequence encodes CASSRGLYNTEAFF.

The chain couples TRBV5-4 to TRBJ2-7; the match to TRBD2 covers 7 bases. Germline assignment: CDR1 SGHNT and CDR2 YYREEE (reference sequence). V shed 0 bases, J shed 3 bases, and the junction held 6 bases outside the gene matches. This CDR3 has 15 amino acids. CDR3 DNA sequence: TGTGCCAGCAGCTTGGGGGCAGGGAGGGGCTACGAGCAGTACTTC. This encodes CASSLGAGRGYEQYF.

This chain uses TRBV11-1 with TRBJ1-6; 12 bases match TRBD1. This CDR3 spans 15 amino acids. Trimming removed 3 bases from V and 7 bases from J; junction bases left unmatched: 1. Germline V lookup: CDR1 SGHAT, CDR2 FQDESV (reference sequence). The CDR3, as DNA: TGTGCCAGCAGCTTGGGACAGGGGGCAAATTCACCCCTCCACTTT. It yields the protein CASSLGQGANSPLHF.

J is TRBJ2-7 and V is TRBV19, with a weak D call TRBD2 (6 bases). This CDR3 contains 13 residues. Deletions cut 6 bases from V and 7 bases from J, with 16 bases between. CDR1 is LNHDA and CDR2 is SQIVND in the germline V gene (reference sequence). The CDR3: CASSSGLSLEQYF. In DNA form, the CDR3 reads TGTGCCAGTAGCTCGGGACTCAGTTTAGAGCAGTACTTC.

The gene calls are TRBV2 and TRBJ1-1, with 11 bases identical to TRBD1. Trimming at V came to 6 bases and at J to 4 bases, leaving 4 bases not matched to a gene. CDR3 length: 14 residues. Germline-derived CDR1 and CDR2 are SNHLY and FYNNEI. CDR3 in DNA: TGTGCCAGCAGGGGGGACAGGGGGGCCACTGAAGCTTTCTTT. This codes for CASRGDRGATEAFF.

The rearrangement joins TRBV11-3 to TRBJ2-1, with D tentatively TRBD1 or TRBD2 (6 bases each). Germline CDR1 and CDR2: SGHNT and YENEEA. V lost 4 bases to trimming and J lost 5 bases, with 18 bases between them. This CDR3 spans 16 amino acids. CDR3 DNA sequence: TGTGCCAGCAGCTGGGACGGGGGCGCCGAGAACAATGAGCAGTTCTTC. Translated: CASSWDGGAENNEQFF.